This T cell receptor beta chain was captured by sequencing in a study of early T cells in non-severe SARS-CoV-2 infection. Study-wide results and limits: Sequences matched to VDJdb favored anti-spike CD8 responses, while private and CD4 specificities were missed.

This CDR3 spans 16 amino acids. Germline-derived CDR1 and CDR2 are PRHDT and FYEKMQ (reference sequence). Between the trimmed V and J ends, which lost 5 bases and 2 bases, there was a span of 19 bases. This clonotype was picked up a small number of times. Antigen specificity is unknown. MiXCR, applied by TCRdb to the 5' RACE reads, yields one record per CDR3 protein. The sample comprises approximately 83,000 distinct CDR3 sequences, over 11% of which are singletons, and 3% to 3.5% rests with the top ten. This TCR derives from an adult who was a healthcare worker with PCR-confirmed SARS-CoV-2 infection or an uninfected control (not recorded which). The V and J genes are TRBV13 and TRBJ2-7; D ambiguous. Sample: whole blood. CDR3 DNA: TGTGCCAGCAGCATGTGGACGGCGCGAGGACCCTACGAGCAGTACTTC. The encoded protein is CASSMWTARGPYEQYF.